These 4 T cell receptor beta chains were sequenced from one sample in a study of T cell repertoires in cytomegalovirus infection. TCRdb itself ran the reads through MiXCR, one entry per CDR3 protein. The table includes over 450,000 distinct CDR3 sequences, approximately 10% detected once. The sample comprised PBMCs. These receptor sequences come from a human donor in good health (CMV status not recorded). Some clones in this sample may be carry-over from other donors' samples.

This clonotype was recorded at least ten times. This chain joins TRBV12-3 or TRBV12-4 and TRBJ1-1; 9 bases are shared with TRBD1. The length of the CDR3 is 13 residues. V shed 7 bases and J 4 bases; nucleotides not matched to a gene: 4. In DNA form, the CDR3 reads TGTGCCAGCATCATGACAGGGGGCACTGAAGCTTTCTTT. It is translated as CASIMTGGTEAFF.

The chain joins TRBV20-1 to TRBJ2-7; 11 nucleotides agree with TRBD2. The ends lost 5 bases at V and 3 bases at J; junction bases unmatched: 6. The CDR3 has 14 residues. The V gene's germline CDR1 is DFQATT and CDR2 SNEGSKA (reference sequence). The CDR3 loop reads CSALTGLAGYEQYF. CDR3 bases: TGCAGTGCTCTTACCGGACTAGCGGGCTACGAGCAGTACTTC.

The J gene is TRBJ2-1, the V gene TRBV11-2; TRBD2 matches 9 bases. The length of the CDR3 is 20 residues. The V gene's germline CDR1 is SGHAT and CDR2 FQNNGV. V was pared by 4 bases and J by 2 bases, with 18 bases of the junction left unmatched. The CDR3 DNA sequence: TGTGCCAGCAGCTCTTATCGGCGGACTAGCGAGACTTCGACCTACAATGAGCAGTTCTTC. It translates to CASSSYRRTSETSTYNEQFF. Drawing the rest from reference TRBV11-2 and TRBJ2-1, the complete variable domain is EAGVAQSPRYKIIEKRQSVAFWCNPISGHATLYWYQQILGQGPKLLIQFQNNGVVDDSQLPKDRFSAERLKGVDSTLKIQPAKLEDSAVYLCASSSYRRTSETSTYNEQFFGPGTRLTVL.

The table lists this clonotype with many counts. The genes are TRBV7-9 and TRBJ2-1; the D is unclear. Trimming pared 2 bases from V and 4 bases from J, leaving 15 bases between. The CDR3 totals 16 residues. CDR1 is SEHNR, CDR2 FQNEAQ, per germline (reference sequence). In nucleotides, the CDR3 is TGTGCCAGCAGCTTATCGAACTCGGACCTGTACAATGAGCAGTTCTTC. This codes for CASSLSNSDLYNEQFF.